The clone carrying this T cell receptor beta chain occurred many times. Its antigen remains unidentified. This record comes from a study of T cells in Graves' hyperthyroidism and ophthalmopathy. The source material, RNA transcripts, was used to amplify TCR beta CDR3 regions. First-round RT-PCR targeting the TCR CDR3 was performed with the HTBI primer set. TCRdb analysed the multiplex PCR reads with MiXCR anew, one entry per CDR3 protein. The sample records about 59,000 distinct CDR3 sequences, approximately 50% being singletons. Disease lasting under 3 months, a NOSPECS grade of at least 4, and a Clinical Activity Score of at least 3 were features of the ophthalmopathy patients. Clinical symptoms, serum thyroxine, TRAb, thyroid ultrasound and orbital computed tomography informed diagnoses. PBMCs were collected from an approximately 9.4 ml volume of fresh peripheral blood. The study's findings and limits: Among clonotypes expanded in thyroid above 0.001, most were also found in blood.

The V end lost 4 bases, the J end lost 1 base, and 16 bases lay between the germline ends. This CDR3 is built from 16 residues. From germline, CDR1 is SGHNT and CDR2 YYREEE (reference sequence). V is TRBV5-4 and J is TRBJ2-3; D is tentatively TRBD1 or TRBD2 (5 bases each). Sequenced: blood. This clonotype was sampled from a woman aged 55-69 years with Graves' ophthalmopathy. The CDR3 nucleotides are TGTGCCAGCAGCACCCCCCAGGGAGCCCGCACAGATACGCAGTATTTT. The encoded protein is CASSTPQGARTDTQYF.